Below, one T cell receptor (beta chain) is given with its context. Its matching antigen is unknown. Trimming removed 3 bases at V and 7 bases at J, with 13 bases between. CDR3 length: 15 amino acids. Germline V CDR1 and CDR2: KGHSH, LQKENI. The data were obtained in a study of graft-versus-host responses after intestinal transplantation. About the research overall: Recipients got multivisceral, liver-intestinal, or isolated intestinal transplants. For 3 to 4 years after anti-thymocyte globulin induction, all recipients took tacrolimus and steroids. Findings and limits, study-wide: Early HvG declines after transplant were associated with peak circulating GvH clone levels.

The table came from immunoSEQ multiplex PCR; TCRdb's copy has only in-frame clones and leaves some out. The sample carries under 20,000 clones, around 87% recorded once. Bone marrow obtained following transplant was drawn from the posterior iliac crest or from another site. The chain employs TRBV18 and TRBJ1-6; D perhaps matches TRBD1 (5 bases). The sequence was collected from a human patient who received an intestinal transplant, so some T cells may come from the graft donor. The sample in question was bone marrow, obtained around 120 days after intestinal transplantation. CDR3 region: CASSPDTGLNSPLHF. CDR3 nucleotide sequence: TGTGCCAGCTCACCGGACACAGGACTAAATTCACCCCTCCACTTT.